A selection of T cell receptor beta chains follows, all from one sample in a study of T cell responses to AZD1222 COVID-19 vaccine. Libraries were prepared by immunoSEQ multiplex PCR; TCRdb keeps only in-frame clonotypes and omits some of them. The data show around 120,000 clones, with 92% seen just once and roughly 13% held by the top ten. The sequences come from peripheral blood, collected on day 0 of AZD1222 vaccination. These receptors were collected from an adult in good health. CDR3s include the opening cysteine and the closing phenylalanine or tryptophan. Each record gives: V gene, clone size, J gene, D gene, CDR3 DNA, CDR3 protein. The D gene is left open where the match is weak. Clone size, where shown, is once, few, many, or a class for clones that have expanded.

TRBV6-5	NA	TRBJ2-1	NA	TGTGCCAGCAGTTACCTAGGTCAGGGGTCCTACAATGAGCAGTTCTTC	CASSYLGQGSYNEQFF
TRBV4-3	NA	TRBJ1-5	TRBD1	TGCGCCAGCAGCCAAGATAGGGGGCTGTGGCAGCCCCAGCATTTT	CASSQDRGLWQPQHF
TRBV19	NA	TRBJ1-2	NA	TGTGCCAGTAGGACCGGGTTCGGCTACACCTTC	CASRTGFGYTF
TRBV27	few	TRBJ2-5	NA	TGTGCCAGCAAGGGCGCGACCCAGTACTTC	CASKGATQYF
TRBV4-3	NA	TRBJ1-2	TRBD1	TGCGCCAGCAGCCAGGATAGGACAGGAACTGGCTATGGCTACACCTTC	CASSQDRTGTGYGYTF
TRBV9	NA	TRBJ1-2	NA	TGTGCCAGCAGCGTAGGGTCGGGGACCTATGGCTACACCTTC	CASSVGSGTYGYTF
TRBV4-1	NA	TRBJ2-7	NA	TGCGCCAGCAGCACCCGCCGGGATCCCAGTCCCTACGAGCAGTACTTC	CASSTRRDPSPYEQYF
TRBV3-1/TRBV3-2	NA	TRBJ1-6	TRBD1	TGTGCCAGCAGCCAGAACAGGGGGCCGACAAATAATTCACCCCTCCACTTT	CASSQNRGPTNNSPLHF
TRBV7-2	NA	TRBJ2-7	TRBD2	TGTGCCAGCAGCTTAGGTCGCAGGACTAGCGGGGGCCAATCTTACGAGCAGTACTTC	CASSLGRRTSGGQSYEQYF
TRBV19	NA	TRBJ2-5	TRBD2	TGTGCCAGTAGTACCCAACTAGCGGGGCAAGAGACCCAGTACTTC	CASSTQLAGQETQYF
TRBV5-1	NA	TRBJ2-3	TRBD1	TGCGCCAGCAGCGGGGGGACAGGGGGCACAGATACGCAGTATTTT	CASSGGTGGTDTQYF
TRBV2	medium-sized	TRBJ2-7	NA	TGTGCCAGCGGCAGATTTCCCTCCTACGAGCAGTACTTC	CASGRFPSYEQYF
TRBV20-1	NA	TRBJ2-1	NA	TGCAGTGCTAGTGAGAAGGCCTTCAATGAGCAGTTCTTC	CSASEKAFNEQFF
TRBV18	NA	TRBJ2-5	NA	TGTGCCAGCTCACCACCGATTCGACAGGTGGGAGAGACCCAGTACTTC	CASSPPIRQVGETQYF
TRBV13	NA	TRBJ1-2	NA	TGTGCCAGCAGCTTAGGTCCGGGAAACTATGGCTACACCTTC	CASSLGPGNYGYTF
TRBV10-3	NA	TRBJ1-2	NA	TGTGCCATCAGTGAGGCCAGTCTCAACTATGGCTACACCTTC	CAISEASLNYGYTF
TRBV9	once	TRBJ2-5	NA	TGTGCCAGCAGCCCCTCGACTAGAGAGACCCAGTACTTC	CASSPSTRETQYF
TRBV6-2/TRBV6-3	NA	TRBJ1-4	NA	TGTGCCAGCGGCCGAGTACAGTTCGAGCTGTTTTTT	CASGRVQFELFF
TRBV19	once	TRBJ1-2	TRBD1	TGTGCCAGTAGTATTCTTCGGGACAGGGTTTTCGGCTACACCTTC	CASSILRDRVFGYTF
TRBV19	NA	TRBJ1-1	NA	TGTGCCAGTAGTATAGAGGACAGTTACACTGAAGCTTTCTTT	CASSIEDSYTEAFF
TRBV2	NA	TRBJ1-1	TRBD1	TGTGCCAGCAGGGGGACAGGGGTCGCTGAAGCTTTCTTT	CASRGTGVAEAFF
TRBV19	NA	TRBJ1-5	NA	TGTGCCAGTAGTCTGCCGACTGGGACGAGCAATCAGCCCCAGCATTTT	CASSLPTGTSNQPQHF
TRBV6-4	NA	TRBJ2-1	TRBD2	TGTGCCAGCAGTGACTCACACTCTCTAGCGGACTACAATGAGCAGTTCTTC	CASSDSHSLADYNEQFF
TRBV6-2/TRBV6-3	NA	TRBJ2-5	NA	TGTGCCAGCAGCCTAGCCCCACAAGAGACCCAGTACTTC	CASSLAPQETQYF
TRBV6-4	NA	TRBJ1-1	NA	TGTGCCAGCAGTGGGGGGTTTGCTTTCTTT	CASSGGFAFF
TRBV4-1	NA	TRBJ2-2	NA	TGCGCCAGCAGCCCCCGGACACCGAACACCGGGGAGCTGTTTTTT	CASSPRTPNTGELFF
TRBV27	few	TRBJ2-7	TRBD2	TGTGCCAGCAGTTTAAAGTCGTTTGCTAGCGGTTCCTACGAGCAGTACTTC	CASSLKSFASGSYEQYF
TRBV28	NA	TRBJ1-1	NA	TGTGCCAGCAGTTTAGTAAGGGGGTCCACTGAAGCTTTCTTT	CASSLVRGSTEAFF
TRBV12-3/TRBV12-4	NA	TRBJ1-2	NA	TGTGCCAGCAGCTTCCGGTACGTCGCTGGCTACACCTTC	CASSFRYVAGYTF
TRBV5-1	NA	TRBJ1-6	NA	TGCGCCAGCAGCTTGGCCGGACGTTCACCCCTCCACTTT	CASSLAGRSPLHF
TRBV10-3	NA	TRBJ1-1	NA	TGTGCCACCCTGGGACGGCAGAACACTGAAGCTTTCTTT	CATLGRQNTEAFF
TRBV6-5	NA	TRBJ2-3	NA	TGTGCCAGCAGCCTTGGAGGTAGCACAGATACGCAGTATTTT	CASSLGGSTDTQYF
TRBV3-1/TRBV3-2	once	TRBJ2-1	NA	TGTGCCAGCAGCCAAGATATTGGTTCCCCTCAGTATGAGCAGTTCTTC	CASSQDIGSPQYEQFF